Below are 5 T cell receptor beta chains sequenced from a single sample in a study of cytomegalovirus exposure and HLA in healthy donors. The PCR used 60 Vbeta and 13 Jbeta primers. Here immunoSEQ multiplex PCR was the method, and the copy in TCRdb shows in-frame clones only, minus some. The sample shows 80,000 to 95,000 clones, under 80% of them seen only once. What was sequenced was PBMCs. The origin of the receptors is a woman aged 25 to 39 in good health and CMV-seronegative.

This clone was seen repeatedly, ten times or more. The V call is TRBV5-1, the J call TRBJ2-3, with 8 bases aligning to TRBD2. The ends lost 2 bases at V and 5 bases at J; junction bases unmatched: 7. Germline V gene sequence: CDR1 SGHRS, CDR2 YFSETQ. The CDR3 is made up of 15 amino acids. The CDR3 DNA sequence: TGCGCCAGCAGCTTAACGGGGGGGCCTCAAGATACGCAGTATTTT. Its protein is CASSLTGGPQDTQYF.

This clone was observed at least ten times. The chain couples TRBV7-3 to TRBJ2-3; no clear D. Trimming left V 5 bases short and J 1 base short, with 10 bases between. From germline, CDR1 is SGHTA and CDR2 FQGTGA. This CDR3 contains 14 residues. DNA for the CDR3: TGTGCCAGCAGCCCCGGGTGGGGCACAGATACGCAGTATTTT. Amino acids: CASSPGWGTDTQYF. The whole variable domain, filled in from reference TRBV7-3 and TRBJ2-3, reads GAGVSQTPSNKVTEKGKYVELRCDPISGHTALYWYRQSLGQGPEFLIYFQGTGAADDSGLPNDRFFAVRPEGSVSTLKIQRTERGDSAVYLCASSPGWGTDTQYFGPGTRLTVL.

In this sample, this clone turned up a few times. This chain connects TRBV28 to TRBJ2-1; D is possibly TRBD1 (5 bases). Germline V gene lookup returns CDR1 MDHEN and CDR2 SYDVKM. CDR3 length equals 14 residues. Trimming removed 11 bases at V and 1 base at J, with 15 bases between. The CDR3 sequence is CAGKDTGSYNEQFF. The CDR3 nucleotides read TGTGCCGGAAAGGACACAGGTTCCTACAATGAGCAGTTCTTC.

The rearrangement joins TRBV7-8 to TRBJ2-7; 9 bases align to TRBD1. V lost 0 bases, J lost 3 bases, and 3 bases stayed unmatched. The CDR3 has 15 amino acids. CDR1 is SGHVS, CDR2 FQNEAQ, per germline. In nucleotides, the CDR3 is TGTGCCAGCAGCTTAGCCGGGACAGGGAACTACGAGCAGTACTTC. Protein sequence: CASSLAGTGNYEQYF.

This clone was picked up a small number of times. This chain uses TRBV14 with TRBJ1-5, with 8 bases aligning to TRBD1. With V trimmed by 1 base and J by 6 bases, 8 bases remained unmatched. Germline V gene data show CDR1 as SGHDN and CDR2 as FVKESK. The length of the CDR3 is 16 residues. CDR3 in amino acids: CASSQGLAGGGQPQHF. The CDR3 DNA sequence: TGTGCCAGCAGCCAAGGTCTAGCAGGGGGCGGTCAGCCCCAGCATTTT.